Listed below are T cell receptor beta chains from one sample, sequenced in a study of technical replicates of blood from several donors. Some clones are missing from TCRdb's copy, which holds only in-frame ones; the method was immunoSEQ multiplex PCR. The data contain approximately 80,000 clones, 98% of them singletons. Sample: T cells isolated from PBMCs. These TCRs come from a human donor in good health. The CDR3 runs from the conserved cysteine through the conserved F or W. D genes are given only for firm matches. Clone sizes are given selectively: once, few, many, or a class where the clone is expanded.

J gene: TRBJ2-5; D gene: -; V gene: TRBV14; clone size: -; CDR3 DNA: TGTGCCAGCAGCTTTGGGACGGGGAGGGAGACCCAGTACTTC; CDR3 protein: CASSFGTGRETQYF
J gene: TRBJ2-1; D gene: TRBD2; V gene: TRBV5-8; clone size: -; CDR3 DNA: TGTGCCAGCAGCTTGGGCGGACTAGCGGGAGACGAGCAGTTCTTC; CDR3 protein: CASSLGGLAGDEQFF
J gene: TRBJ2-2; D gene: -; V gene: TRBV5-1; clone size: -; CDR3 DNA: TGCGCCAGCAGCCCGCGCCGGGATTACACCGGGGAGCTGTTTTTT; CDR3 protein: CASSPRRDYTGELFF
J gene: TRBJ2-1; D gene: TRBD2; V gene: TRBV9; clone size: -; CDR3 DNA: TGTGCCAGCAGCGTAGTAGGGGGGACTAGCGGGAGTAATGAGCAGTTCTTC; CDR3 protein: CASSVVGGTSGSNEQFF
J gene: TRBJ2-2; D gene: -; V gene: TRBV7-2; clone size: -; CDR3 DNA: TGTGCCAGCAGCTCCAGACAGACCGGGGAGCTGTTTTTT; CDR3 protein: CASSSRQTGELFF
J gene: TRBJ2-3; D gene: -; V gene: TRBV7-2; clone size: -; CDR3 DNA: TGTGCCAGCAGCTTAACGGGAGCGACCCAATCGCACGTTTTT; CDR3 protein: CASSLTGATQSHVF
J gene: TRBJ2-7; D gene: -; V gene: TRBV7-6; clone size: -; CDR3 DNA: TGTGCCAGCAGCTCGCCAGGGGCGGACTACGAGCAGTACTTC; CDR3 protein: CASSSPGADYEQYF
J gene: TRBJ2-7; D gene: TRBD1; V gene: TRBV30; clone size: -; CDR3 DNA: TGTGCCTGGACTGACAGGGACTACGAGCAGTACTTC; CDR3 protein: CAWTDRDYEQYF
J gene: TRBJ2-3; D gene: TRBD2; V gene: TRBV9; clone size: -; CDR3 DNA: TGTGCCAGCAGCCTTACCGGGGGGGGCACAGATACGCAGTATTTT; CDR3 protein: CASSLTGGGTDTQYF
J gene: TRBJ1-1; D gene: -; V gene: TRBV7-9; clone size: -; CDR3 DNA: TGTGCCAGCAGCCTAGAAGCTTTCTTT; CDR3 protein: CASSLEAFF
J gene: TRBJ2-1; D gene: -; V gene: TRBV7-3; clone size: once; CDR3 DNA: TGTGCCAGCAGCTTAGTGCAGGGGCGCTACAATGAGCAGTTCTTC; CDR3 protein: CASSLVQGRYNEQFF
J gene: TRBJ2-7; D gene: TRBD1; V gene: TRBV14; clone size: -; CDR3 DNA: TGTGCCAGCAGCCACTTAGCCGGGACAGGGGAATACGAGCAGTACTTC; CDR3 protein: CASSHLAGTGEYEQYF
J gene: TRBJ2-1; D gene: TRBD2; V gene: TRBV11-2; clone size: -; CDR3 DNA: TGTGCCAGCGGACTAGGTTTAAACAATGAGCAGTTCTTC; CDR3 protein: CASGLGLNNEQFF
J gene: TRBJ1-5; D gene: -; V gene: TRBV6-1; clone size: -; CDR3 DNA: TGTGCCAGCAGTGATGAGAGTGTGGTCTATTATAGCAATCAGCCCCAGCATTTT; CDR3 protein: CASSDESVVYYSNQPQHF
J gene: TRBJ1-2; D gene: TRBD1; V gene: TRBV4-2; clone size: once; CDR3 DNA: TGTGCCAGCAGCCAGGACAGGGGGGATGGCTACACCTTC; CDR3 protein: CASSQDRGDGYTF
J gene: TRBJ2-5; D gene: -; V gene: TRBV7-3; clone size: -; CDR3 DNA: TGTGCCAGCAGCACAGCGGTTAACCCCGAGACCCAGTACTTC; CDR3 protein: CASSTAVNPETQYF
J gene: TRBJ2-5; D gene: TRBD1; V gene: TRBV9; clone size: -; CDR3 DNA: TGTGCCAGCAGCGTAGCGATGCAGGGGGCACAAGGAGAAACCCAGTACTTC; CDR3 protein: CASSVAMQGAQGETQYF
J gene: TRBJ1-1; D gene: -; V gene: TRBV4-1; clone size: -; CDR3 DNA: TGCGCCAGCAGCCGGAGTGGAATGAACACTGAAGCTTTCTTT; CDR3 protein: CASSRSGMNTEAFF
J gene: TRBJ1-3; D gene: TRBD1; V gene: TRBV5-4; clone size: -; CDR3 DNA: TGTGCCAGCAAGAGACAGGGCGATTTTGGAAACACCATATATTTT; CDR3 protein: CASKRQGDFGNTIYF
J gene: TRBJ2-3; D gene: TRBD2; V gene: TRBV11-3; clone size: -; CDR3 DNA: TGTGCCAGCAGCTTAGTCGAGCGGGGGGGTGATACGCAGTATTTT; CDR3 protein: CASSLVERGGDTQYF
J gene: TRBJ2-7; D gene: -; V gene: TRBV29-1; clone size: -; CDR3 DNA: TGCAGCGTTGAAGGGCACAGGGCCTACGAGCAGTACTTC; CDR3 protein: CSVEGHRAYEQYF
J gene: TRBJ2-1; D gene: TRBD2; V gene: TRBV7-2; clone size: -; CDR3 DNA: TGTGCCAGCAGTTCCCCGGGACTAGCGGGGGGGAGCTCCTACAATGAGCAGTTCTTC; CDR3 protein: CASSSPGLAGGSSYNEQFF